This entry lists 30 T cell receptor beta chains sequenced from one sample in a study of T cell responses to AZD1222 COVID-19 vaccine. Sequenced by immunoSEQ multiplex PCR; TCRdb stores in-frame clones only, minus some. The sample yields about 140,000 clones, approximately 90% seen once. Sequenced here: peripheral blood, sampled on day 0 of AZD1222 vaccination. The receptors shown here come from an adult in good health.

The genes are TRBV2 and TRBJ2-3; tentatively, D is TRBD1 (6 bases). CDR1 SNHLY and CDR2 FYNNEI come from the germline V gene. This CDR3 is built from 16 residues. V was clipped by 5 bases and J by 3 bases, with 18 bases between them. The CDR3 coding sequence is TGTGCCAGCAGTACCCCACAGGGAATTCGGACAGATACGCAGTATTTT. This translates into CASSTPQGIRTDTQYF.

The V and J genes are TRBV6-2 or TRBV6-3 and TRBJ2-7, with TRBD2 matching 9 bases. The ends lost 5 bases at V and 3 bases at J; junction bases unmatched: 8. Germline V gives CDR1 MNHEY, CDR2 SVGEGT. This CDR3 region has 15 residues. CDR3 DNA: TGTGCCAGCAGTCATGCGGCTAGCGGGGACTACGAGCAGTACTTC. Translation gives CASSHAASGDYEQYF.

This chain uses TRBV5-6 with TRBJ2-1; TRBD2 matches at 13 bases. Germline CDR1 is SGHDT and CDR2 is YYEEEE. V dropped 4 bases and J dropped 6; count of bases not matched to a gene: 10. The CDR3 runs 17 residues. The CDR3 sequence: CASSAPLAGGTFNEQFF. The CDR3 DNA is TGTGCCAGCAGCGCGCCACTAGCGGGAGGGACCTTCAATGAGCAGTTCTTC.

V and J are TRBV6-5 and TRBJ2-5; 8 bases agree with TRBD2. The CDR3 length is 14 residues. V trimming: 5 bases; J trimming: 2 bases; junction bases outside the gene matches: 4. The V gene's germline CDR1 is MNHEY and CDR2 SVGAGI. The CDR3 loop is CASSPGTRQETQYF. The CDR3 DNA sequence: TGTGCCAGCAGTCCCGGGACTAGGCAAGAGACCCAGTACTTC.

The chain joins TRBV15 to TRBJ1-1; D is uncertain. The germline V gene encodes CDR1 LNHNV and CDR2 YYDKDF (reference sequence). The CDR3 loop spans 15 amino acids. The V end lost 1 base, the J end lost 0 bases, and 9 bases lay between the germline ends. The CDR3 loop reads CATSRVGSLNTEAFF. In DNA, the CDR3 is TGTGCCACCAGCAGAGTGGGCAGTTTGAACACTGAAGCTTTCTTT.

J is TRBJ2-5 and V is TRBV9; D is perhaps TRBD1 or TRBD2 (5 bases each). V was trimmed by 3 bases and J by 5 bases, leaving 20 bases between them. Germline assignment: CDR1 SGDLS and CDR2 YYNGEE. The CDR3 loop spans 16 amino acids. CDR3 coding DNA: TGTGCCAGCAGCGGAGGGATGGGGTCAGGGCTGGAGACCCAGTACTTC. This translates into CASSGGMGSGLETQYF. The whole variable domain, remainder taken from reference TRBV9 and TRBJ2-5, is DSGVTQTPKHLITATGQRVTLRCSPRSGDLSVYWYQQSLDQGLQFLIQYYNGEERAKGNILERFSAQQFPDLHSELNLSSLELGDSALYFCASSGGMGSGLETQYFGPGTRLLVL.

The DNA for the CDR3 is TGTGCCAGCAGCTACATACTGGACCCCTACAATGAGCAGTTCTTC. As protein: CASSYILDPYNEQFF. The V gene is TRBV7-2, the J gene TRBJ2-1; D not certain. V was trimmed by 4 bases and J by 2 bases, leaving 12 bases between them. In germline, CDR1 is SGHTA, CDR2 FQGNSA. The CDR3 sequence is 15 residues long.

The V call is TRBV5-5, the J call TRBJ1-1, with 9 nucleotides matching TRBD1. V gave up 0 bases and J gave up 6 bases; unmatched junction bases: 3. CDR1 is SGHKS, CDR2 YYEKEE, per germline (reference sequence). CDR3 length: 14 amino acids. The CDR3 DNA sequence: TGTGCCAGCAGCTTGGAGGACAGGGGATCTGAAGCTTTCTTT. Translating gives CASSLEDRGSEAFF.

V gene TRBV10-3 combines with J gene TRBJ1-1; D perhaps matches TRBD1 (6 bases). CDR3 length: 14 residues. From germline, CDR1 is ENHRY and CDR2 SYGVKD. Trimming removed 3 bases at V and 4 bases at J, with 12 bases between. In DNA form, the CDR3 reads TGTGCCATCAGTGACCTCCGGGGGCGCACTGAAGCTTTCTTT. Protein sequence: CAISDLRGRTEAFF.

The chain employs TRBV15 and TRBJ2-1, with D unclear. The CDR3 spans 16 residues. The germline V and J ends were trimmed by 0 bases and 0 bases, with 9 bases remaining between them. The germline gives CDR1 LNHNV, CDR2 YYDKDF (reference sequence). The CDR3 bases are TGTGCCACCAGCAGAGACGGAGACGGCTCCTACAATGAGCAGTTCTTC. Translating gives CATSRDGDGSYNEQFF.

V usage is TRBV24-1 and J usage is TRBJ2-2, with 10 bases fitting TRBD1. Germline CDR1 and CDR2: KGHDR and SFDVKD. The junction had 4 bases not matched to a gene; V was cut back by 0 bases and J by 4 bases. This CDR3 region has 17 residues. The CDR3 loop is CATSDLGTGESTGELFF. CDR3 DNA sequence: TGTGCCACCAGTGATTTGGGGACAGGGGAAAGCACCGGGGAGCTGTTTTTT.

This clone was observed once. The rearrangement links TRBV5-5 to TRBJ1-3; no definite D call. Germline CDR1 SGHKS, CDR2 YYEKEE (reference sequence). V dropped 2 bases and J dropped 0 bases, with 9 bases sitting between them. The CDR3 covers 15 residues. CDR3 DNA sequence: TGTGCCAGCAGCTTCGGGGTATCCTCTGGAAACACCATATATTTT. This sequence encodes CASSFGVSSGNTIYF.

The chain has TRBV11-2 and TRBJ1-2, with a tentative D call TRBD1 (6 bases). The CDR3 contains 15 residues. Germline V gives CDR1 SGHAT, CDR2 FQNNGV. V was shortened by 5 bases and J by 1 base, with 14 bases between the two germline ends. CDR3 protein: CASSRGGHRNYGYTF. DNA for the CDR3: TGTGCCAGCAGCCGAGGGGGACACCGTAACTATGGCTACACCTTC.

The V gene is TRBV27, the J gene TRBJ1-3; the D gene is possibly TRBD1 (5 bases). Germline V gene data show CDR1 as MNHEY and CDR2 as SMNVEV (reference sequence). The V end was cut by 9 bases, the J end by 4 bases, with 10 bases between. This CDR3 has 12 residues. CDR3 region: CARPEGGNTIYF. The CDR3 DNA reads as TGTGCCAGGCCTGAGGGGGGAAACACCATATATTTT.

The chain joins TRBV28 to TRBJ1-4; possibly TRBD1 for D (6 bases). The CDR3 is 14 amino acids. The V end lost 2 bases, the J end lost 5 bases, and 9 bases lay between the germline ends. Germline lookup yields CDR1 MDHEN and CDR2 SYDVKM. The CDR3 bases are TGTGCCAGCAGTTTAGGGGGCCCAAATGAAAAACTGTTTTTT. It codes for CASSLGGPNEKLFF.

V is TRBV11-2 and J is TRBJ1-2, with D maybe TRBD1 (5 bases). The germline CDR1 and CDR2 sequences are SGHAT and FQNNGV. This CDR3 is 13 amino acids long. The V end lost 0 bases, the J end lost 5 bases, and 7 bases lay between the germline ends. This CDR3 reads CASSLDQGYGYTF. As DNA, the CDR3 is TGTGCCAGCAGCTTAGATCAGGGTTATGGCTACACCTTC. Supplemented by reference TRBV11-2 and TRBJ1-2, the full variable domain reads EAGVAQSPRYKIIEKRQSVAFWCNPISGHATLYWYQQILGQGPKLLIQFQNNGVVDDSQLPKDRFSAERLKGVDSTLKIQPAKLEDSAVYLCASSLDQGYGYTFGSGTRLTVV.

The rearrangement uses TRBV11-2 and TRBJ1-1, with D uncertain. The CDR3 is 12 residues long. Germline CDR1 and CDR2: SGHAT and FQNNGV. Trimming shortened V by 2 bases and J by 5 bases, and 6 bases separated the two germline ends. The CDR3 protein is CASSLPGTEAFF. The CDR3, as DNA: TGTGCCAGCAGCTTACCGGGGACTGAAGCTTTCTTT.

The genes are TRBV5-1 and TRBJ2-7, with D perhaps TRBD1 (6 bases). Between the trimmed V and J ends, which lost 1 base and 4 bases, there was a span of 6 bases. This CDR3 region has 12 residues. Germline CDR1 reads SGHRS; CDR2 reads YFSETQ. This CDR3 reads CASSLRGYEQYF. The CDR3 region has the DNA TGCGCCAGCAGCTTGAGGGGGTACGAGCAGTACTTC. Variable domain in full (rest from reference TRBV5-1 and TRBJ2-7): KAGVTQTPRYLIKTRGQQVTLSCSPISGHRSVSWYQQTPGQGLQFLFEYFSETQRNKGNFPGRFSGRQFSNSRSEMNVSTLELGDSALYLCASSLRGYEQYFGPGTRLTVT.

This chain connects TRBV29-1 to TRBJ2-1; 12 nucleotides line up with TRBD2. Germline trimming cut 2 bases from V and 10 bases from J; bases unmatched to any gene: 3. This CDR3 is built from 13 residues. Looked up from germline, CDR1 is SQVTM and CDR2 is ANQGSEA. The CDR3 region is CSVEPGLAGEQFF. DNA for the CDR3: TGCAGCGTTGAACCGGGACTAGCGGGCGAGCAGTTCTTC.

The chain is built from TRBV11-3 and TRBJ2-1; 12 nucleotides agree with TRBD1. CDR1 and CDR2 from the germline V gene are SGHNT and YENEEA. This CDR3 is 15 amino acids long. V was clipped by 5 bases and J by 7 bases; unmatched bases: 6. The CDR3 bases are TGTGCCAGCAGCCCGGGACAGGGGGCGAGGAATGAGCAGTTCTTC. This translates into CASSPGQGARNEQFF.

CDR3 region: CASSDSETGGHGYTF. CDR3 sequence (DNA): TGTGCCAGCAGTGACTCGGAGACAGGGGGTCATGGCTACACCTTC. V gene TRBV6-4 combines with J gene TRBJ1-2, with TRBD1 matching over 9 bases. The CDR3 contains 15 residues. V trimming: 0 bases; J trimming: 6 bases; junction bases outside the gene matches: 5. Germline values: CDR1 MRHNA, CDR2 SNTAGT.

The chain's CDR3 is CACGQEGGYTF. The CDR3 nucleotides read TGTGCCTGTGGACAGGAGGGTGGCTACACCTTC. The chain couples TRBV30 to TRBJ1-2; 7 nucleotides match TRBD1. V was pared by 6 bases and J by 7 bases, with 5 bases of the junction left unmatched. The CDR3 totals 11 residues. Germline lookup yields CDR1 GTSNPN and CDR2 SVGIG (reference sequence).

Written as DNA, the CDR3 is TGTGCCACCAGCAGGATCAGCGGGAGCGGGTACGAGCAGTACTTC. Translation gives CATSRISGSGYEQYF. The V gene is TRBV15, the J gene TRBJ2-7, with 8 bases aligning to TRBD2. J gave up 4 bases and V 3 bases, and 8 bases lay outside the gene matches. Germline lookup yields CDR1 LNHNV and CDR2 YYDKDF (reference sequence). This CDR3 is 15 amino acids long.

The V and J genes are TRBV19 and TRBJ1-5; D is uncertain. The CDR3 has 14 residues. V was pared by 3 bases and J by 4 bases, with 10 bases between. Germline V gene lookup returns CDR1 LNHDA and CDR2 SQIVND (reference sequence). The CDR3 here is CASSIPGKNQPQHF. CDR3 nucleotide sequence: TGTGCCAGTAGTATCCCCGGGAAGAATCAGCCCCAGCATTTT.

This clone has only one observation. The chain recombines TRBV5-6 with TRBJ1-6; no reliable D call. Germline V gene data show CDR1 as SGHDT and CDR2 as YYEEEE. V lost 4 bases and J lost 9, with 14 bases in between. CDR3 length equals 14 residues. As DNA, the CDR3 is TGTGCCAGCAGCCCCCCCGGCGGATTTTCACCCCTCCACTTT. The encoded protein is CASSPPGGFSPLHF.

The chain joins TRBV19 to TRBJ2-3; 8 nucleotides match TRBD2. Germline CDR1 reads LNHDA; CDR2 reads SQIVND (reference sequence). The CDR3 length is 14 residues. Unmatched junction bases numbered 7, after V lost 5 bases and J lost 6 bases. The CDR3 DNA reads TGTGCCAGTAGTGAGACGGGAGGGAGTGATACGCAGTATTTT. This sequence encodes CASSETGGSDTQYF.

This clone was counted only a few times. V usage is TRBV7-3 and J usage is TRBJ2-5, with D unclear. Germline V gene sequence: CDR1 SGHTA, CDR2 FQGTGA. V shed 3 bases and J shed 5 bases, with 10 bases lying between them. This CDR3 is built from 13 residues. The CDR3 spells CASSFGPGETQYF. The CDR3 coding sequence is TGTGCCAGCAGCTTCGGGCCTGGGGAGACCCAGTACTTC. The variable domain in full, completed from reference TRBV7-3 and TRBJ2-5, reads GAGVSQTPSNKVTEKGKYVELRCDPISGHTALYWYRQSLGQGPEFLIYFQGTGAADDSGLPNDRFFAVRPEGSVSTLKIQRTERGDSAVYLCASSFGPGETQYFGPGTRLLVL.

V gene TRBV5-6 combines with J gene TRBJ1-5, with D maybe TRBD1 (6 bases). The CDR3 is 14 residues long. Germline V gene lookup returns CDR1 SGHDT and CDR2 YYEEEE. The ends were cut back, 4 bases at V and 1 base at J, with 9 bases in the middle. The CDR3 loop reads CASSQGQSNQPQHF. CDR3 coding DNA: TGTGCCAGCAGCCAAGGACAGAGCAATCAGCCCCAGCATTTT.

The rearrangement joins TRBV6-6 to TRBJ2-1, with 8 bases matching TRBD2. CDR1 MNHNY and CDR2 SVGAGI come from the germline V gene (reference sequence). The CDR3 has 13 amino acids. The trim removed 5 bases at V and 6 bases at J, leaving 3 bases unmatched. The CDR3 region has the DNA TGTGCCAGCAGTGGGACTAGTATCAATGAGCAGTTCTTC. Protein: CASSGTSINEQFF.

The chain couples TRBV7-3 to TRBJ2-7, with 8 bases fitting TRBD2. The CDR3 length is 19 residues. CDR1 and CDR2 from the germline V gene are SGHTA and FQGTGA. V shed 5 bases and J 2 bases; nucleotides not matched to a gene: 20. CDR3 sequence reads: CASSRIAPFSGVPAYEQYF. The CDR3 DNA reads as TGTGCCAGCAGCCGAATAGCTCCTTTTAGCGGGGTTCCTGCCTACGAGCAGTACTTC.